This entry lists 7 T cell receptor beta chains sequenced from one sample in a study of OX40 agonist ivuxolimab in advanced cancers. Method: immunoSEQ multiplex PCR; TCRdb's copy keeps in-frame clones and lacks some. The sample consists of about 34,000 clones, roughly 80% of them appearing once. This specimen consisted of CD4+ or CD8+ T cells sorted from blood, obtained in a trial of the OX40 agonist ivuxolimab. The receptors were sampled from an adult with an advanced solid tumor such as melanoma, head and neck, liver or kidney cancer.

V gene TRBV5-1 combines with J gene TRBJ2-7; possible D gene TRBD2, 5 bases. The V end lost 2 bases, the J end lost 5 bases, and 17 bases lay between the germline ends. Germline V lookup: CDR1 SGHRS, CDR2 YFSETQ. The CDR3 extends over 15 amino acids. The CDR3 bases are TGCGCCAGCAGCTTTAGGTCTAGCAGTGACAACGAGCAGTACTTC. Translating it yields CASSFRSSSDNEQYF.

This chain connects TRBV7-6 to TRBJ2-2, with a weak D call TRBD1 (5 bases). Germline-derived CDR1 and CDR2 are SGHVS and FNYEAQ. Trimming cost V 5 bases and J 2 bases, with 21 bases left between them. The CDR3 sequence is 18 residues long. The CDR3 reads CASSPIPPQGLNTGELFF. The CDR3 DNA sequence: TGTGCCAGCAGCCCAATTCCCCCCCAGGGCCTTAACACCGGGGAGCTGTTTTTT.

The CDR3 is CASSPRNLGNTIYF. CDR3 nucleotide sequence: TGTGCCAGCAGCCCTCGAAACTTAGGAAACACCATATATTTT. The chain has TRBV28 and TRBJ1-3; no clear D. The germline V and J ends were trimmed by 6 bases and 4 bases, with 13 bases remaining between them. CDR3 size: 14 residues. The germline CDR1 and CDR2 sequences are MDHEN and SYDVKM.

This clone was counted a single time. V gene TRBV27 combines with J gene TRBJ2-2, with D perhaps TRBD1 (5 bases). Per the germline V gene, CDR1 is MNHEY and CDR2 is SMNVEV (reference sequence). Trimming pared 5 bases from V and 2 bases from J, leaving 12 bases between. The CDR3 contains 15 residues. Here the CDR3 DNA reads TGTGCCAGCAGTCTTTGGACAACCAACACCGGGGAGCTGTTTTTT. Translated, it gives CASSLWTTNTGELFF.

This clone showed up just once. The rearrangement uses TRBV27 and TRBJ2-1; TRBD2 aligns across 7 bases. Germline-derived CDR1 and CDR2 are MNHEY and SMNVEV (reference sequence). The CDR3 is 15 amino acids. Unmatched junction bases numbered 4, after V lost 2 bases and J lost 3 bases. In DNA, the CDR3 is TGTGCCAGCAGTTTACAGGCGGGAGTCTACAATGAGCAGTTCTTC. This translates into CASSLQAGVYNEQFF.

The V call is TRBV7-9, the J call TRBJ1-1; D call uncertain. Per germline, CDR1 SEHNR and CDR2 FQNEAQ (reference sequence). This CDR3 has 14 amino acids. V was shortened by 1 base and J by 1 base, with 7 bases between the two germline ends. The CDR3 spells CASSLGKANTEAFF. As DNA, the CDR3 is TGTGCCAGCAGCTTAGGCAAGGCGAACACTGAAGCTTTCTTT. Together with reference TRBV7-9 and TRBJ1-1, the CDR3 gives the full variable domain: DTGVSQNPRHKITKRGQNVTFRCDPISEHNRLYWYRQTLGQGPEFLTYFQNEAQLEKSRLLSDRFSAERPKGSFSTLEIQRTEQGDSAMYLCASSLGKANTEAFFGQGTRLTVV.

As for this clone: This sample includes further DNA sequences coding for the same CDR3. The gene calls are TRBV5-1 and TRBJ1-2; 9 bases agree with TRBD1. The CDR3 spans 13 residues. V was pared by 4 bases and J by 14 bases, with 12 bases of the junction left unmatched. CDR1 is SGHRS and CDR2 is YFSETQ in the germline V gene. In nucleotides, the CDR3 is TGCGCCAGCAGCCCGATCCGGGACAGGGAAGGGACCTTC. Translation: CASSPIRDREGTF. Drawing the rest from reference TRBV5-1 and TRBJ1-2, the complete variable domain is KAGVTQTPRYLIKTRGQQVTLSCSPISGHRSVSWYQQTPGQGLQFLFEYFSETQRNKGNFPGRFSGRQFSNSRSEMNVSTLELGDSALYLCASSPIRDREGTFGSGTRLTVV.